These T cell receptor beta chains were read from a single sample in a study of T cell responses to AZD1222 COVID-19 vaccine. Data came from immunoSEQ multiplex PCR; TCRdb stores just in-frame clones and leaves some out. The sample shows approximately 200,000 clones, roughly 94% of them seen only once. The starting material was peripheral blood, obtained 28 days after the second dose of the MenACWY control vaccine. These receptors all come from an adult who received the MenACWY meningococcal vaccine as a control. Both conserved end residues are part of each CDR3. D genes are given only for firm matches. Only part of the rows carry a size: once, few, many, or a class if the clone is expanded.

size: NA; V: TRBV19; J: TRBJ2-2; D: TRBD2; DNA: TGTGCCAGTAGGAAATATCCGGGACTAGCGGGGGACTCGCCAACCGGGGAGCTGTTTTTT; CDR3: CASRKYPGLAGDSPTGELFF
size: NA; V: TRBV5-8; J: TRBJ2-4; D: NA; DNA: TGTGCCAGCAGCTTGGGGCTTAGTGTCAGCATTCAGTACTTC; CDR3: CASSLGLSVSIQYF
size: NA; V: TRBV18; J: TRBJ2-7; D: TRBD2; DNA: TGTGCCAGCTCGGGAGGGGTTCGCGAGCAGTACTTC; CDR3: CASSGGVREQYF
size: NA; V: TRBV30; J: TRBJ2-3; D: NA; DNA: TGTGCCTGGTCCATACTAGAATGGGTGTCTAGTAGTTCTAGCACAGATACGCAGTATTTT; CDR3: CAWSILEWVSSSSSTDTQYF
size: NA; V: TRBV30; J: TRBJ1-3; D: NA; DNA: TGTGCCTGGATCCCCGGAAACACCATATATTTT; CDR3: CAWIPGNTIYF
size: NA; V: TRBV19; J: TRBJ2-1; D: TRBD2; DNA: TGTGCCAGTAGTATGGCATTTCTCCAGCGGGACCGTAATGAGCAGTTCTTC; CDR3: CASSMAFLQRDRNEQFF
size: NA; V: TRBV19; J: TRBJ1-6; D: NA; DNA: TGTGCCAGTAGTGAGAGCTCCTATAATTCACCCCTCCACTTT; CDR3: CASSESSYNSPLHF
size: NA; V: TRBV7-9; J: TRBJ2-1; D: NA; DNA: TGTGCCAGCAGCCCCCAGGGGTGGAGACAGTTCAATGAGCAGTTCTTC; CDR3: CASSPQGWRQFNEQFF
size: NA; V: TRBV28; J: TRBJ2-2; D: NA; DNA: TGTGCCAGCAGTTTAACCAACACCGGGGAGCTGTTTTTT; CDR3: CASSLTNTGELFF
size: NA; V: TRBV9; J: TRBJ1-5; D: NA; DNA: TGTGCCAGCAGCGTAGCTTCCGACAGTTTGGGTTGGGGTCGGGGCAATCAGCCCCAGCATTTT; CDR3: CASSVASDSLGWGRGNQPQHF
size: NA; V: TRBV7-2; J: TRBJ2-7; D: TRBD2; DNA: TGTGCCAGCAGCAATAGCGGGGCCTCCTACGAGCAGTACTTC; CDR3: CASSNSGASYEQYF
size: NA; V: TRBV10-3; J: TRBJ1-1; D: NA; DNA: TGTGCCATCAGTGAGGGCCCGGGTCGCACTGAAGCTTTCTTT; CDR3: CAISEGPGRTEAFF
size: NA; V: TRBV11-3; J: TRBJ2-2; D: TRBD2; DNA: TGTGCCAGCAGCTTGGGGACTAGCTTTAACACCGGGGAGCTGTTTTTT; CDR3: CASSLGTSFNTGELFF
size: NA; V: TRBV3-1/TRBV3-2; J: TRBJ2-2; D: NA; DNA: TGTGCCAGCAGCCAAGACACGGTCACAGGGAACACCGGGGAGCTGTTTTTT; CDR3: CASSQDTVTGNTGELFF
size: NA; V: TRBV7-6; J: TRBJ1-3; D: NA; DNA: TGTGCCAGCAGCTACTCTAGGAGCTCTGGAAACACCATATATTTT; CDR3: CASSYSRSSGNTIYF
size: NA; V: TRBV27; J: TRBJ2-7; D: NA; DNA: TGTGCCAGCAGTTCGTCGGGACTGACAGGCTACGAGCAGTACTTC; CDR3: CASSSSGLTGYEQYF
size: NA; V: TRBV19; J: TRBJ1-1; D: NA; DNA: TGTGCCAGTAGTATAACCGCAGCGGGGGCGGCTTTCTTT; CDR3: CASSITAAGAAFF
size: once; V: TRBV5-6; J: TRBJ1-1; D: NA; DNA: TGTGCCAGCAGCTTGTTTGGGGGTATGACTGAAGCTTTCTTT; CDR3: CASSLFGGMTEAFF
size: NA; V: TRBV6-1; J: TRBJ1-2; D: NA; DNA: TGTGCCAGCAGTGAAATATTCCCGACCGGGCAGCCTGGCTACACCTTC; CDR3: CASSEIFPTGQPGYTF
size: NA; V: TRBV30; J: TRBJ2-7; D: TRBD1; DNA: TGTGCCTGGAGCGGCAGAAAGGACAGGGGAACTTACGAGCAGTACTTC; CDR3: CAWSGRKDRGTYEQYF
size: NA; V: TRBV21-1; J: TRBJ2-7; D: NA; DNA: TGTGCCAGCAGCAAATTCCAGAACGAGCAGTACTTC; CDR3: CASSKFQNEQYF
size: NA; V: TRBV11-2; J: TRBJ2-3; D: NA; DNA: TGTGCCAGCAGCTTAGTCGGGTCAGATACGCAGTATTTT; CDR3: CASSLVGSDTQYF
size: NA; V: TRBV30; J: TRBJ1-2; D: TRBD1; DNA: TGTGCCTGGGGGGACAGGTCGTATGGCTACACCTTC; CDR3: CAWGDRSYGYTF
size: NA; V: TRBV9; J: TRBJ2-1; D: NA; DNA: TGTGCCAGCAGCGTAGAACTATTCTCCTACAATGAGCAGTTCTTC; CDR3: CASSVELFSYNEQFF
size: NA; V: TRBV5-4; J: TRBJ1-2; D: NA; DNA: TGTGCCAGCAGCCCGGAGGGGGGGCTGGGCTATGGCTACACCTTC; CDR3: CASSPEGGLGYGYTF
size: NA; V: TRBV5-8; J: TRBJ2-2; D: NA; DNA: TGTGCCAGCAGCGCCTTAGACCGGACAAACACCGGGGAGCTGTTTTTT; CDR3: CASSALDRTNTGELFF
size: NA; V: TRBV14; J: TRBJ2-1; D: TRBD2; DNA: TGTGCCAGCAGCCGCTTAAGCGGGGGGGGTAATGAGCAGTTCTTC; CDR3: CASSRLSGGGNEQFF
size: NA; V: TRBV29-1; J: TRBJ1-2; D: TRBD1; DNA: TGCAGCGGCTATCGACAGGGGGACTATGGCTACACCTTC; CDR3: CSGYRQGDYGYTF
size: NA; V: TRBV28; J: TRBJ1-4; D: NA; DNA: TGTGCCAGCAGCTCCCAAATCTCCTCAACTAATGAAAAACTGTTTTTT; CDR3: CASSSQISSTNEKLFF
size: NA; V: TRBV20-1; J: TRBJ2-7; D: NA; DNA: TGCAGTGCTAGGGCCCGTTACGAGCAGTACTTC; CDR3: CSARARYEQYF
size: NA; V: TRBV27; J: TRBJ2-7; D: TRBD2; DNA: TGTGCCAGCAGTTTAGGGACTAGCGGGGGGTCAAACTCCTACGAGCAGTACTTC; CDR3: CASSLGTSGGSNSYEQYF
size: NA; V: TRBV5-1; J: TRBJ2-3; D: TRBD1; DNA: TGCGCCAGCAGCTTGGCCCCGGGGACAGTTACAGATACGCAGTATTTT; CDR3: CASSLAPGTVTDTQYF
size: NA; V: TRBV6-5; J: TRBJ1-2; D: NA; DNA: TGTGCCAGCAGGGATGGCATTAACTATGGCTACACCTTC; CDR3: CASRDGINYGYTF
size: NA; V: TRBV7-2; J: TRBJ2-5; D: NA; DNA: TGTGCCAGCAGCCTGGAGGCGGAGACCCAGTACTTC; CDR3: CASSLEAETQYF
size: NA; V: TRBV4-1; J: TRBJ2-1; D: TRBD2; DNA: TGCGCCAGCAGCCAAGATCCTACTAGCGCAGGGTACAATGAGCAGTTCTTC; CDR3: CASSQDPTSAGYNEQFF
size: NA; V: TRBV28; J: TRBJ2-2; D: NA; DNA: TGTGCCAGCCGAGACTCGAACACCGGGGAGCTGTTTTTT; CDR3: CASRDSNTGELFF
size: once; V: TRBV21-1; J: TRBJ2-1; D: NA; DNA: TGTGCCAGCAGCGCAAGACTAGCCAGGGAGAAGCAGTTCTTC; CDR3: CASSARLAREKQFF
size: few; V: TRBV2; J: TRBJ1-6; D: TRBD1; DNA: TGTGCCAGCAGTGTACAGGGGCGGGATTCACCCCTCCACTTT; CDR3: CASSVQGRDSPLHF
size: once; V: TRBV9; J: TRBJ1-3; D: NA; DNA: TGTGCCAGCAGCTCCGAGACACGGATCTCTGGAAACACCATATATTTT; CDR3: CASSSETRISGNTIYF
size: NA; V: TRBV28; J: TRBJ2-2; D: TRBD1; DNA: TGTGCCAGCAGTCGGACAGGACAGACCACGAACACCGGGGAGCTGTTTTTT; CDR3: CASSRTGQTTNTGELFF
size: NA; V: TRBV4-2; J: TRBJ1-3; D: TRBD1; DNA: TGTGCCAGCAGCCCTCCGGGACAGGGGGCAAACACCATATATTTT; CDR3: CASSPPGQGANTIYF
size: NA; V: TRBV13; J: TRBJ2-1; D: TRBD1; DNA: TGTGCCAGCAGCCCGGGACAGGGGGACGACAATGAGCAGTTCTTC; CDR3: CASSPGQGDDNEQFF
size: NA; V: TRBV28; J: TRBJ1-2; D: NA; DNA: TGTGCCAGCAGTTTCGGGGTCGGGGGCTATGGCTACACCTTC; CDR3: CASSFGVGGYGYTF
size: NA; V: TRBV24-1; J: TRBJ1-4; D: TRBD1; DNA: TGTGCCACCAGCACCGGGACAGCTCAAAATGAAAAACTGTTTTTT; CDR3: CATSTGTAQNEKLFF
size: NA; V: TRBV10-3; J: TRBJ1-1; D: TRBD1; DNA: TGTGCCATCAGCACCGGGACAGGGAAAGGGAACGAAGCTTTCTTT; CDR3: CAISTGTGKGNEAFF
size: once; V: TRBV7-9; J: TRBJ2-1; D: TRBD1; DNA: TGTGCCAGCAGCTTAGACCAGGACAGGGGGAATGAGCAGTTCTTC; CDR3: CASSLDQDRGNEQFF
size: once; V: TRBV9; J: TRBJ1-1; D: NA; DNA: TGTGCCAGCAGCGTATTGGGCCTTGGAACTGAAGCTTTCTTT; CDR3: CASSVLGLGTEAFF
size: NA; V: TRBV19; J: TRBJ1-5; D: NA; DNA: TGTGCCAGTAGTATTCCACCGGGATTTAAAGATCAGCCCCAGCATTTT; CDR3: CASSIPPGFKDQPQHF
size: NA; V: TRBV9; J: TRBJ1-1; D: TRBD1; DNA: TGTGCCAGCACTTCGCCAGGGGGCACTGAAGCTTTCTTT; CDR3: CASTSPGGTEAFF
size: NA; V: TRBV6-4; J: TRBJ1-1; D: NA; DNA: TGTGCCAGCAGTGCTGGGATCTACACTGAAGCTTTCTTT; CDR3: CASSAGIYTEAFF
size: few; V: TRBV29-1; J: TRBJ2-5; D: TRBD2; DNA: TGCAGCGCTGGACTAGCGGGCAGAGGGTACTTC; CDR3: CSAGLAGRGYF
size: NA; V: TRBV4-1; J: TRBJ1-3; D: NA; DNA: TGCGCCAGCAGCCAAGAAGGGGACTTCGGAAACACCATATATTTT; CDR3: CASSQEGDFGNTIYF
size: once; V: TRBV4-3; J: TRBJ2-2; D: NA; DNA: TGCGCCAGCAGCCAAGTGTCGGAGGGGGTCGGGGAGCTGTTTTTT; CDR3: CASSQVSEGVGELFF
size: NA; V: TRBV19; J: TRBJ2-1; D: NA; DNA: TGTGCCAGTAGTATCCCAGAGCGGGTTCTGGGAAAAAATGAGCAGTTCTTC; CDR3: CASSIPERVLGKNEQFF
size: few; V: TRBV5-4; J: TRBJ1-2; D: NA; DNA: TGTGCCAGCAGCTTGGGGGGCGCCGGCTATGGCTACACCTTC; CDR3: CASSLGGAGYGYTF
size: once; V: TRBV19; J: TRBJ2-2; D: NA; DNA: TGTGCCAGTAGTAAAAACACCGGGGAGCTGTTTTTT; CDR3: CASSKNTGELFF